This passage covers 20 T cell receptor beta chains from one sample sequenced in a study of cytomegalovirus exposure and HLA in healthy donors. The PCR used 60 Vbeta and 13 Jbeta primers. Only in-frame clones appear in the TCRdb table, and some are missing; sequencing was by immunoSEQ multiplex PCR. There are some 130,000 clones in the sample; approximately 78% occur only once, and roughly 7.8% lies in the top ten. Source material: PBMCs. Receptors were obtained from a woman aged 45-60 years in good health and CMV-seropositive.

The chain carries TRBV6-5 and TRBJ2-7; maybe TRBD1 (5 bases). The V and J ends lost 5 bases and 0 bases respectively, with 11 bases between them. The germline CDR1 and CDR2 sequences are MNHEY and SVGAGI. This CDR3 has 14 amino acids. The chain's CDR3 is CASSVQGISYEQYF. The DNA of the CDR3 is TGTGCCAGCAGTGTGCAGGGTATCTCCTACGAGCAGTACTTC.

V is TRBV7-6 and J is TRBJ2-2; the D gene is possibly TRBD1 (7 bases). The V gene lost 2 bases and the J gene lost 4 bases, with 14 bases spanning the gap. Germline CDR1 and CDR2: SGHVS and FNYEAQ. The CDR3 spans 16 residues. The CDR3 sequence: CASSLFLQGGTGELFF. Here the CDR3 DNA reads TGTGCCAGCAGCTTATTCCTCCAGGGGGGCACCGGGGAGCTGTTTTTT. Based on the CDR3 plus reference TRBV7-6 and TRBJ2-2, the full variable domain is GAGVSQSPRYKVTKRGQDVALRCDPISGHVSLYWYRQALGQGPEFLTYFNYEAQQDKSGLPNDRFSAERPEGSISTLTIQRTEQRDSAMYRCASSLFLQGGTGELFFGEGSRLTVL.

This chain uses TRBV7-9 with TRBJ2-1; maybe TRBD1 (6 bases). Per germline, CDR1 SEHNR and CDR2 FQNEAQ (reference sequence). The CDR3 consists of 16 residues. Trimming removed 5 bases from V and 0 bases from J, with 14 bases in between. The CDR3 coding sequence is TGTGCCAGCAGCGGCCGGGACAAGAGCTCCTACAATGAGCAGTTCTTC. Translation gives CASSGRDKSSYNEQFF.

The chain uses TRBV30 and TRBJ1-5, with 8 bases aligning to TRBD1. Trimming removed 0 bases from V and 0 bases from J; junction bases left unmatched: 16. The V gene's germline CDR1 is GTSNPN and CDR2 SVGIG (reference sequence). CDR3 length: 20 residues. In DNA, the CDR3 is TGTGCCTGGAGTGTAAAGTATCCGGGACAGGACAATCATAGCAATCAGCCCCAGCATTTT. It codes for CAWSVKYPGQDNHSNQPQHF.

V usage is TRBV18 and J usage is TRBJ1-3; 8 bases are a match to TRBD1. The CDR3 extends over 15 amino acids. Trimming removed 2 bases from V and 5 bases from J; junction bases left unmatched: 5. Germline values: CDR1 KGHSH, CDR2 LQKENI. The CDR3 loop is CASSPKQGERNTIYF. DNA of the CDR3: TGTGCCAGCTCACCAAAACAGGGGGAAAGAAACACCATATATTTT.

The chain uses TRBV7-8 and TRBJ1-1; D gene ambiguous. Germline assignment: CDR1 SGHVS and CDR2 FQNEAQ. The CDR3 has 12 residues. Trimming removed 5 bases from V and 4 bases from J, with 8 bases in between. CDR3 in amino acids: CASSRAGTEAFF. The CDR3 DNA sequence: TGTGCCAGCAGCAGAGCAGGCACTGAAGCTTTCTTT.

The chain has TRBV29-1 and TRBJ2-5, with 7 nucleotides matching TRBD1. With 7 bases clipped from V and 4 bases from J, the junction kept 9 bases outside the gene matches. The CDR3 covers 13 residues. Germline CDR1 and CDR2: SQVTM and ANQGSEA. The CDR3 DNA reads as TGCAGCGGGGGGACAGAGAGCGGAGAGACCCAGTACTTC. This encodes CSGGTESGETQYF.

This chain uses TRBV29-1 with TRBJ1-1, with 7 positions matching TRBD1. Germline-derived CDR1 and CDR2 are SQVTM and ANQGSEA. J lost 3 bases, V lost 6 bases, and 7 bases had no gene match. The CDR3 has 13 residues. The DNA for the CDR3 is TGCAGCGTCGCCAGGGGGGATTACACTGAAGCTTTCTTT. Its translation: CSVARGDYTEAFF.

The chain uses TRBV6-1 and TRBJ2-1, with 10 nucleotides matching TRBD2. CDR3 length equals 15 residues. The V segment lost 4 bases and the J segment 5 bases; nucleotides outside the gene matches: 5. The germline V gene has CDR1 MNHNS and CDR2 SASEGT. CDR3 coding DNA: TGTGCCAGCAGTGGTCTAGCGGGAGATGACAATGAGCAGTTCTTC. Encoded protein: CASSGLAGDDNEQFF.

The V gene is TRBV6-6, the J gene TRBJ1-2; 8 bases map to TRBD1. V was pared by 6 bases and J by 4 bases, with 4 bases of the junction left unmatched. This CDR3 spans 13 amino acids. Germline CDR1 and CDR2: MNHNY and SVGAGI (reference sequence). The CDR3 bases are TGTGCCAGCAGGGCGGACAGGGTCTATGGCTACACCTTC. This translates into CASRADRVYGYTF.

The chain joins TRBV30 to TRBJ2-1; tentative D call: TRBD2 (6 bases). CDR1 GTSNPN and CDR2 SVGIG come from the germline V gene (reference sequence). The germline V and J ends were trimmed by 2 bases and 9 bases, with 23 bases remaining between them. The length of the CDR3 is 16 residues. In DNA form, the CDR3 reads TGTGCCTGGAGTCCCCCTATAGCGACAAGGGGAGGTGAGCAGTTCTTC. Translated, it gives CAWSPPIATRGGEQFF. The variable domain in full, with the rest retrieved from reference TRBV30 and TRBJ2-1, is SQTIHQWPATLVQPVGSPLSLECTVEGTSNPNLYWYRQAAGRGLQLLFYSVGIGQISSEVPQNLSASRPQDRQFILSSKKLLLSDSGFYLCAWSPPIATRGGEQFFGPGTRLTVL.

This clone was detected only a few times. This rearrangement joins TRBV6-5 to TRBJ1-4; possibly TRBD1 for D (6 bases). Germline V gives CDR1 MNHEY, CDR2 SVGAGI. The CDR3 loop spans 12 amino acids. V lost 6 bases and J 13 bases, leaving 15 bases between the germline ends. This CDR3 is CASSPDRYRLFF. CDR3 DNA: TGTGCCAGCAGCCCCGACAGGTATAGACTGTTTTTT.

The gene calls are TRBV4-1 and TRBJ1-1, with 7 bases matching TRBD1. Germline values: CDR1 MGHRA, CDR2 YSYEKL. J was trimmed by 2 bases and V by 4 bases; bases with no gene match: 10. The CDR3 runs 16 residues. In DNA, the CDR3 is TGCGCCAGCAGCCCCCGGGACAGCAACCTTAACACTGAAGCTTTCTTT. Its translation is CASSPRDSNLNTEAFF.

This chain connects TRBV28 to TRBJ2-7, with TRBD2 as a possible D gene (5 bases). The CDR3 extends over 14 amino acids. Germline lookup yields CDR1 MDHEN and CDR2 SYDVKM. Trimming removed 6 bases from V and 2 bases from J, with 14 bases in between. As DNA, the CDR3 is TGTGCCAGCAGGTCGCCACTAGTCACCTACGAGCAGTACTTC. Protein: CASRSPLVTYEQYF.

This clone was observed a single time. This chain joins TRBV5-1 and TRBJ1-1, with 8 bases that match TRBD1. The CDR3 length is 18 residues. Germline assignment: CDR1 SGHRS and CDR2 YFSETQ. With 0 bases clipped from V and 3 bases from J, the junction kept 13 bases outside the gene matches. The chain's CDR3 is CASSLAPTGTGRHTEAFF. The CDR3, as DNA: TGCGCCAGCAGCTTGGCACCAACGGGGACAGGCCGCCACACTGAAGCTTTCTTT.

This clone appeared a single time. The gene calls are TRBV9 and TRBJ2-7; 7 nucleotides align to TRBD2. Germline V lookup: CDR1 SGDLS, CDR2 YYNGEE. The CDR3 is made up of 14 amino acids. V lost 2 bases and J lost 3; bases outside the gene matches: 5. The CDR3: CASSVFKRDYEQYF. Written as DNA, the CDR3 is TGTGCCAGCAGCGTTTTCAAGCGGGACTACGAGCAGTACTTC.

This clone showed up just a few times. The chain's CDR3 is CAHLSRENYGYTF. In nucleotides, the CDR3 is TGTGCCCATTTGAGCCGGGAGAACTATGGCTACACCTTC. The chain is built from TRBV6-1 and TRBJ1-2; no reliable D call. This CDR3 contains 13 residues. The germline V gene has CDR1 MNHNS and CDR2 SASEGT. With 11 bases removed from V and 2 bases from J, the gap between germline ends came to 15 bases.

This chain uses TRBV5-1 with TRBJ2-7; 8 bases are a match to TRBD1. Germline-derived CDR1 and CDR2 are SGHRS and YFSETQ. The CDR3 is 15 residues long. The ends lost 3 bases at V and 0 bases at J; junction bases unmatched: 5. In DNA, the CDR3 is TGCGCCAGCAGCTCCAGACAGGGGCTCTCCTACGAGCAGTACTTC. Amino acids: CASSSRQGLSYEQYF.

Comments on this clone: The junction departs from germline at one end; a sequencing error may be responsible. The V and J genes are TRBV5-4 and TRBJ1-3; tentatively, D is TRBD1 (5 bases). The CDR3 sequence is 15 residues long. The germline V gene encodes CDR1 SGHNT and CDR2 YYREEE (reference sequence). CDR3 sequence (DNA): TGTGCCAGCAGCTTGGGCGGGGCACTTGGAAACACCGTATATTTT. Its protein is CASSLGGALGNTVYF.

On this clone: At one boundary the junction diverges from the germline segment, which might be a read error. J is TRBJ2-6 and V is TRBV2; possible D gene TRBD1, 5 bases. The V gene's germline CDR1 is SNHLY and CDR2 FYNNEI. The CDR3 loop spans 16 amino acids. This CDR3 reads CASSSGRVSGANGLTF. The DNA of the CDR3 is TGTGCCAGCAGTTCCGGACGGGTCTCTGGGGCCAACGGCCTGACTTTC.